The 3 T cell receptor beta chains listed next were all sequenced from one sample in a study of T cells in Graves' hyperthyroidism and ophthalmopathy (dated by TCRdb to about 2019). Library construction relied on multiplex PCR. The instrument was an Illumina HiSeq 2000. The TCR beta CDR3 regions were amplified from the RNA transcripts. The TCR CDR3 was subjected to a first round of RT-PCR using the HTBI primer set and the Qiagen OneStep RT-PCR kit. The public reads were reprocessed in TCRdb via fastp at Q25 and MiXCR, keeping in-frame beta chains. Each CDR3 protein appears once, grouped with its most common genes and DNA. This sample comprises about 400,000 distinct CDR3 sequences, 14% to 15% of them detected only once. The ten top clones hold approximately 32% of the sample. Material for sequencing was blood. Receptors originate from a woman in her 30s with Graves' hyperthyroidism.

This rearrangement joins TRBV20-1 to TRBJ2-1, with 10 positions matching TRBD1. The V gene's germline CDR1 is DFQATT and CDR2 SNEGSKA (reference sequence). The CDR3 covers 16 residues. V was pared by 3 bases and J by 6 bases, with 11 bases of the junction left unmatched. The CDR3 nucleotides are TGCAGTGCTAGTGATACGGACAGGGGGTGGTCCAATGAGCAGTTCTTC. Residues: CSASDTDRGWSNEQFF.

The rearrangement joins TRBV20-1 to TRBJ2-7; 8 positions agree with TRBD1. CDR1 DFQATT and CDR2 SNEGSKA come from the germline V gene (reference sequence). This CDR3 comprises 15 residues. The CDR3 sequence is CSIPNPGTGSYEQYF. The DNA of the CDR3 is TGCAGCATCCCGAATCCCGGGACAGGCTCCTACGAGCAGTACTTC.

The chain combines TRBV5-8 with TRBJ2-5; unclear D gene. The germline V gene encodes CDR1 SGHTS and CDR2 YDEGEE. V was trimmed by 4 bases and J by 2 bases, leaving 9 bases between them. The CDR3 has 13 residues. The CDR3 here is CASSTEKQETQYF. CDR3 DNA: TGTGCCAGCAGCACGGAGAAACAAGAGACCCAGTACTTC.